The text below deals with one TCR beta chain. What it binds is unknown. Repertoires were generated with immunoSEQ multiplex PCR, while TCRdb's copy carries only in-frame clones and drops some. The sample carries approximately 37,000 clones, approximately 83% recorded once. Cryopreserved PBMCs were CD4-enriched, then split into naive and memory cells. The data originate from a study of CD4 T cells in relation to SARS-CoV-2 and coronaviruses. Study-wide results and limits: Pre-pandemic and post-infection samples never came from the same donor. Memory recall responses, not primary responses primed in culture, are what the assay detects.

This CDR3 spans 15 amino acids. After removal of 1 base from V and 8 bases from J, the junction contained 8 bases not matched to a gene. The germline V gene has CDR1 LGHDT and CDR2 YNNKEL (reference sequence). The receptor was isolated from an adult with COVID-19. The sequencing sample was made of memory CD4+ T cells from PBMCs. The gene calls are TRBV3-1 (or the pseudogene TRBV3-2) and TRBJ2-4, with 7 bases lining up with TRBD2. CDR3 nucleotides: TGTGCCAGCAGCCAAGGAGTAACGGGGGGAGACATTCAGTACTTC. Translating it yields CASSQGVTGGDIQYF.